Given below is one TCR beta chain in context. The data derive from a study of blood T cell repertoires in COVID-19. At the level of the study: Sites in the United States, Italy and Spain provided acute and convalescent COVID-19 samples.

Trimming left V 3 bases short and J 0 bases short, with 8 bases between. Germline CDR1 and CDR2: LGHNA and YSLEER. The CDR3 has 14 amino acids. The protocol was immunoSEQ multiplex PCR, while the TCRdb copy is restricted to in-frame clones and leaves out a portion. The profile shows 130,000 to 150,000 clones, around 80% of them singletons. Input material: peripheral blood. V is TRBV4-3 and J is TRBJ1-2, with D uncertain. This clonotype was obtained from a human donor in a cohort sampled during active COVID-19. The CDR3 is CASSQETANYGYTF. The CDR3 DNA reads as TGCGCCAGCAGCCAGGAGACCGCTAACTATGGCTACACCTTC.